What follows are 29 T cell receptor beta chains derived from one specimen sequenced in a study of cytomegalovirus exposure and HLA in healthy donors. PCR was performed using 60 Vbeta and 13 Jbeta primers. Data came from immunoSEQ multiplex PCR; TCRdb stores just in-frame clones and leaves some out. The top ten hold more than 1.4% of the sample, which has 90,000 to 150,000 clones, roughly 80% seen once. The specimen sequenced was PBMCs. The source of these receptors is a woman under 30 in good health and CMV-seronegative.

The gene calls are TRBV2 and TRBJ2-3; 8 bases fit TRBD2. Germline V lookup: CDR1 SNHLY, CDR2 FYNNEI. The V gene end was trimmed by 3 bases and the J gene end by 3 bases; junction bases not matched to a gene: 11. The CDR3 spans 17 residues. The DNA of the CDR3 is TGTGCCAGCAGTGAGAAAAACCTAGGACTAGCTACAGATACGCAGTATTTT. As protein: CASSEKNLGLATDTQYF.

The V and J genes are TRBV27 and TRBJ2-7; 7 bases line up with TRBD1. The CDR3 loop spans 13 amino acids. The germline gives CDR1 MNHEY, CDR2 SMNVEV (reference sequence). Trimming removed 6 bases from V and 2 bases from J; junction bases left unmatched: 4. The CDR3 reads CASSHGQAYEQYF. The CDR3 bases are TGTGCCAGCAGCCATGGACAGGCCTACGAGCAGTACTTC.

The genes are TRBV6-1 and TRBJ2-5; 12 nucleotides align to TRBD1. Germline-derived CDR1 and CDR2 are MNHNS and SASEGT. The CDR3 contains 16 residues. V lost 4 bases to trimming and J lost 5 bases; unmatched junction nucleotides: 8. CDR3 in DNA: TGTGCCAGCAGTGGGGACAGGGGGCTAGAATATGAGACCCAGTACTTC. Encoded protein: CASSGDRGLEYETQYF.

The chain couples TRBV9 to TRBJ2-7; D is possibly TRBD1 (5 bases). Trimming removed 0 bases at V and 3 bases at J, with 10 bases between. This CDR3 is built from 14 residues. CDR1 is SGDLS and CDR2 is YYNGEE in the germline V gene. The DNA of the CDR3 is TGTGCCAGCAGCGTAGGGCGGCAGGGCTACGAGCAGTACTTC. Translated: CASSVGRQGYEQYF.

This chain connects TRBV5-1 to TRBJ2-4; possibly TRBD2 for D (5 bases). The CDR3 is 14 amino acids. Germline values: CDR1 SGHRS, CDR2 YFSETQ. The V end was cut by 4 bases, the J end by 5 bases, with 13 bases between. The CDR3 nucleotides read TGCGCCAGCAGCCCGTCCACTAGGGAAAACATTCAGTACTTC. Translating gives CASSPSTRENIQYF.

This chain uses TRBV14 with TRBJ2-5; TRBD2 is a possible D gene (6 bases). Germline CDR1 and CDR2: SGHDN and FVKESK. Trimming took 4 bases from V and 2 from J, leaving 14 bases between them. CDR3 length: 15 amino acids. The CDR3 is CASSRLGGRQETQYF. CDR3 DNA sequence: TGTGCCAGCAGCCGCCTTGGGGGGAGACAAGAGACCCAGTACTTC.

The V call is TRBV9, the J call TRBJ2-3; D might be TRBD2 (5 bases). CDR3 size: 16 residues. Germline CDR1 and CDR2: SGDLS and YYNGEE. Trimming took off 0 bases at V and 0 bases at J, with 11 bases between the two ends. CDR3 DNA: TGTGCCAGCAGCGTAGGAGGGTTACTAAGCACAGATACGCAGTATTTT. Protein sequence: CASSVGGLLSTDTQYF. Full variable domain (remainder filled in from reference TRBV9 and TRBJ2-3): DSGVTQTPKHLITATGQRVTLRCSPRSGDLSVYWYQQSLDQGLQFLIQYYNGEERAKGNILERFSAQQFPDLHSELNLSSLELGDSALYFCASSVGGLLSTDTQYFGPGTRLTVL.

This chain links TRBV29-1 with TRBJ1-1; 12 bases line up with TRBD1. Trimming removed 7 bases from V and 8 bases from J; junction bases left unmatched: 5. The CDR3 consists of 12 residues. Germline V gene lookup returns CDR1 SQVTM and CDR2 ANQGSEA. The CDR3 is CSGRDRGLEAFF. For the CDR3, the DNA is TGCAGCGGCAGGGACAGGGGGCTCGAAGCTTTCTTT.

This clone was detected a few times. CDR3 nucleotide sequence: TGTGCCAGTAGTCCCGAGGGGGCCTATCAGCCCCAGCATTTT. This codes for CASSPEGAYQPQHF. V is TRBV19 and J is TRBJ1-5; 7 nucleotides line up with TRBD1. The CDR3 runs 14 residues. Germline V gene data show CDR1 as LNHDA and CDR2 as SQIVND (reference sequence). J gave up 5 bases and V 5 bases, and 6 bases lay outside the gene matches.

This clone is a singleton in its sample. V and J are TRBV6-1 and TRBJ1-1; possible D gene TRBD1, 5 bases. Trimming removed 6 bases at V and 4 bases at J, with 12 bases between. Germline CDR1 MNHNS, CDR2 SASEGT. The CDR3 sequence is 13 residues long. The CDR3 spells CASRGGVRTEAFF. In nucleotides, the CDR3 is TGTGCCAGCAGGGGGGGGGTCCGCACTGAAGCTTTCTTT.

The chain has TRBV4-3 and TRBJ2-7, with D perhaps TRBD2 (7 bases). The CDR3 has 16 residues. Trimming removed 1 base at V and 0 bases at J, with 13 bases between. Germline CDR1 and CDR2: LGHNA and YSLEER. The CDR3 region is CASSQGVAGASYEQYF. CDR3 in DNA: TGCGCCAGCAGCCAAGGGGTCGCGGGGGCCTCCTACGAGCAGTACTTC.

This clone has just a few counts. This sequence joins TRBV29-1 and TRBJ2-7, with a possible D match to TRBD2 (6 bases). The V gene's germline CDR1 is SQVTM and CDR2 ANQGSEA. Deletions cut 6 bases from V and 5 bases from J, with 20 bases between. The CDR3 is 14 residues long. The CDR3 DNA follows: TGCAGCGTGACGCTAGCGTTCGGAAGGAACGAGCAGTACTTC. It translates to CSVTLAFGRNEQYF.

The V and J genes are TRBV18 and TRBJ2-1; the match to TRBD1 covers 10 bases. With 3 bases clipped from V and 7 bases from J, the junction kept 6 bases outside the gene matches. The V gene's germline CDR1 is KGHSH and CDR2 LQKENI. The CDR3 covers 15 residues. CDR3 loop: CASSPRTGGWNEQFF. DNA for the CDR3: TGTGCCAGCTCACCGCGGACAGGGGGATGGAATGAGCAGTTCTTC. Combining the CDR3 with reference TRBV18 and TRBJ2-1 gives the whole variable domain NAGVMQNPRHLVRRRGQEARLRCSPMKGHSHVYWYRQLPEEGLKFMVYLQKENIIDESGMPKERFSAEFPKEGPSILRIQQVVRGDSAAYFCASSPRTGGWNEQFFGPGTRLTVL.

The chain carries TRBV7-9 and TRBJ2-7, with D possibly matching TRBD2 (6 bases). Trimming took off 5 bases at V and 1 base at J, with 18 bases between the two ends. The CDR3 consists of 16 residues. The germline CDR1 and CDR2 sequences are SEHNR and FQNEAQ (reference sequence). CDR3 nucleotides: TGTGCCAGCAGCCCGGGGGAGAGGGGAAATTCCTACGAGCAGTACTTC. Encoded protein: CASSPGERGNSYEQYF.

The DNA of the CDR3 is TGCGCCAGCAGCCATCCTCCCGATTCCCACACTACGAAACACAAAAACATTCAGTACTTC. Its protein is CASSHPPDSHTTKHKNIQYF. The chain has TRBV4-1 and TRBJ2-4; D call uncertain. The CDR3 contains 20 residues. V was cut by 3 bases and J by 3 bases, with 27 bases left in between. Per the germline V gene, CDR1 is MGHRA and CDR2 is YSYEKL.

V is TRBV27 and J is TRBJ2-7, with D hard to call. Germline CDR1 is MNHEY and CDR2 is SMNVEV (reference sequence). The V and J ends lost 2 bases and 5 bases respectively, with 4 bases between them. The CDR3 loop spans 11 amino acids. The CDR3 DNA is TGTGCCAGCAGTTTACACAACGAGCAGTACTTC. It codes for CASSLHNEQYF.

The chain joins TRBV30 to TRBJ1-3, with unresolved D. V lost 2 bases and J 7 bases, leaving 12 bases between the germline ends. Germline V lookup: CDR1 GTSNPN, CDR2 SVGIG (reference sequence). The CDR3 extends over 13 amino acids. The CDR3 nucleotides are TGTGCCTGGAGTAGCGGGGTTGGGAACACCATATATTTT. Translated, it gives CAWSSGVGNTIYF.

The chain uses TRBV4-2 and TRBJ1-2, with D maybe TRBD1 (5 bases). Deletions cut 0 bases from V and 8 bases from J, with 7 bases between. CDR1 LGHNA and CDR2 YNFKEQ come from the germline V gene. The CDR3 sequence is 12 residues long. Written as DNA, the CDR3 is TGTGCCAGCAGCCAAGATCCAGGGGGCTACACCTTC. Translating gives CASSQDPGGYTF.

This chain connects TRBV7-9 to TRBJ1-1, with D perhaps matching TRBD1 (6 bases). From germline, CDR1 is SEHNR and CDR2 FQNEAQ (reference sequence). The CDR3 contains 16 residues. V was clipped by 5 bases and J by 2 bases, with 18 bases between them. Here the CDR3 reads CASSAGGPDLNTEAFF. The CDR3 DNA sequence: TGTGCCAGCAGCGCTGGGGGCCCAGACCTAAACACTGAAGCTTTCTTT.

This clone was counted only a few times. The chain couples TRBV6-1 to TRBJ2-5; 11 bases are a match to TRBD2. With 3 bases clipped from V and 5 bases from J, the junction kept 8 bases outside the gene matches. This CDR3 has 16 amino acids. Germline V lookup: CDR1 MNHNS, CDR2 SASEGT. The chain's CDR3 is CASSDSLASGRETQYF. The CDR3 bases are TGTGCCAGCAGTGATAGCCTGGCTAGCGGGAGGGAGACCCAGTACTTC.

This clone was found a few times. This chain uses TRBV5-6 with TRBJ1-2; tentatively, D is TRBD1 (5 bases). The CDR3 extends over 15 amino acids. From germline, CDR1 is SGHDT and CDR2 YYEEEE. V dropped 0 bases and J dropped 5 bases, with 14 bases sitting between them. The CDR3 DNA reads as TGTGCCAGCAGCTTGGAGCAGGGTAGTCCGTATGGCTACACCTTC. Protein sequence: CASSLEQGSPYGYTF.

This clone was seen a handful of times. J is TRBJ2-7 and V is TRBV11-2; perhaps TRBD1 as D (6 bases). This CDR3 comprises 15 residues. Trimming stripped 0 bases from V and 3 bases from J, with 12 bases between. CDR1 is SGHAT and CDR2 is FQNNGV in the germline V gene. CDR3 in DNA: TGTGCCAGCAGCTTAGAACACAGGGAGTTCTACGAGCAGTACTTC. Protein product: CASSLEHREFYEQYF.

This clone was detected only once. The genes are TRBV5-1 and TRBJ1-1, with D unclear. V dropped 4 bases and J dropped 1 base, with 11 bases sitting between them. The CDR3 sequence is 14 residues long. CDR1 and CDR2 from the germline V gene are SGHRS and YFSETQ. The CDR3 nucleotides read TGCGCCAGCAGCGCCCGACTCCCGAACACTGAAGCTTTCTTT. This sequence encodes CASSARLPNTEAFF.

The chain recombines TRBV9 with TRBJ1-5; TRBD1 is a possible D gene (5 bases). This CDR3 contains 14 residues. V dropped 3 bases and J dropped 7 bases, with 14 bases sitting between them. Germline V gives CDR1 SGDLS, CDR2 YYNGEE. CDR3 sequence reads: CASSASLQDQPQHF. Written as DNA, the CDR3 is TGTGCCAGCAGCGCGTCCCTACAGGACCAGCCCCAGCATTTT.

This sequence joins TRBV7-2 and TRBJ2-3, with 7 bases matching TRBD2. V shed 5 bases and J 0 bases; nucleotides not matched to a gene: 2. Germline CDR1 and CDR2: SGHTA and FQGNSA. CDR3 size: 14 residues. The CDR3 nucleotides read TGTGCCAGCAGCCCGGGACTAAGCACAGATACGCAGTATTTT. This encodes CASSPGLSTDTQYF.

This chain connects TRBV4-1 to TRBJ2-2, with a weak D call TRBD2 (6 bases). This CDR3 is built from 15 residues. The V end lost 3 bases, the J end lost 8 bases, and 16 bases lay between the germline ends. Germline assignment: CDR1 MGHRA and CDR2 YSYEKL. DNA of the CDR3: TGCGCCAGCAGCCAGCTTAGCGGACCAACGGGGGAGCTGTTTTTT. This translates into CASSQLSGPTGELFF.

This clone appeared a single time. The J gene is TRBJ2-7, the V gene TRBV2; D is unclear. The V and J ends lost 7 bases and 6 bases respectively, with 19 bases between them. This CDR3 contains 14 residues. The germline gives CDR1 SNHLY, CDR2 FYNNEI. This CDR3 is CASTASILPTEQYF. Here the CDR3 DNA reads TGTGCCAGCACTGCGTCCATCCTACCCACCGAGCAGTACTTC.

The V call is TRBV18, the J call TRBJ1-5; D may be TRBD1 (5 bases). The V gene lost 3 bases and the J gene lost 7 bases, with 16 bases spanning the gap. The germline CDR1 and CDR2 sequences are KGHSH and LQKENI. The CDR3 length is 15 residues. The CDR3 region is CASSPGGGGEQPQHF. The DNA of the CDR3 is TGTGCCAGCTCACCTGGGGGGGGAGGAGAACAGCCCCAGCATTTT.

The genes are TRBV18 and TRBJ1-2; 11 bases agree with TRBD1. This CDR3 spans 15 amino acids. V dropped 3 bases and J dropped 8; count of bases not matched to a gene: 8. CDR1 and CDR2 (germline): KGHSH, LQKENI. The CDR3 DNA sequence: TGTGCCAGCTCACCGGGACAGGGGGAAGTAGAAGGCTACACCTTC. Translation: CASSPGQGEVEGYTF.